This T cell receptor (beta chain) was observed in a study of blood T cell repertoires in COVID-19. Study background: The cDNA or gDNA used as material had been derived from T cells, B-cell-depleted T cells, or PBMCs.

The CDR3 has 15 amino acids. Germline CDR1 SGDLS, CDR2 YYNGEE. V was pared by 1 base and J by 5 bases, with 12 bases between. The repertoire was sequenced with immunoSEQ multiplex PCR; TCRdb's copy has only in-frame clones and lacks some. The data contain about 160,000 clones, over 70% of them singletons. Input material: peripheral blood. The clonotype originates from a woman older than 75 with active or convalescent COVID-19. The genes are TRBV9 and TRBJ1-4; D unclear. CDR3 sequence reads: CASSVSEGYNEKLFF. The CDR3 coding sequence is TGTGCCAGCAGCGTATCGGAGGGCTACAATGAAAAACTGTTTTTT.